Described below is a single TCR beta chain sequence and its context. This sample was included in a study of T cell changes during pregnancy in multiple sclerosis. Only in-frame clones appear in the TCRdb table, and some are missing; sequencing was by immunoSEQ multiplex PCR. Counted here are around 70,000 clones, roughly 93% occurring once; the ten biggest clones make up roughly 1.3%. V gave up 1 base and J gave up 3 bases, with 4 bases separating them. This CDR3 has 13 amino acids. Germline CDR1 is SGHTA and CDR2 is FQGNSA. The sequence derives from a female donor with multiple sclerosis, enrolled in a pregnancy study. This chain uses TRBV7-2 with TRBJ2-4, with D hard to call. The starting material was peripheral blood, obtained in the third trimester of pregnancy. The CDR3 sequence is CASSLDHKNIQYF. CDR3 DNA sequence: TGTGCCAGCAGCTTAGATCACAAAAACATTCAGTACTTC.